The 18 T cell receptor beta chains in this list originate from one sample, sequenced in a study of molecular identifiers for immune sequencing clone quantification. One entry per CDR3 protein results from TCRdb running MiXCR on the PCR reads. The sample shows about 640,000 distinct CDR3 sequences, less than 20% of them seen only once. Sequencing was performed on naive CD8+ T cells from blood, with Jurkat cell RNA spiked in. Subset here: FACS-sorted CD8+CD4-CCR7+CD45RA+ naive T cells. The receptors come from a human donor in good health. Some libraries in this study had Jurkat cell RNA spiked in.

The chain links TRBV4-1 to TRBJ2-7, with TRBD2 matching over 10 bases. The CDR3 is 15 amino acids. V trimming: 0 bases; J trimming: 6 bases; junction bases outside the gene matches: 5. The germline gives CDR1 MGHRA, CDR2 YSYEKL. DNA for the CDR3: TGCGCCAGCAGCCAAGACGGAGCTAGCGGGAGCGAGCAGTACTTC. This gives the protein CASSQDGASGSEQYF.

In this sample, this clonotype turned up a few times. Here the CDR3 reads CASYRGGYGEAFF. CDR3 DNA sequence: TGTGCCAGTTATCGAGGGGGCTATGGGGAAGCTTTCTTT. The genes are TRBV27 and TRBJ1-1; 7 nucleotides line up with TRBD1. V gave up 9 bases and J gave up 8 bases; unmatched junction bases: 12. CDR1 and CDR2 (germline): MNHEY, SMNVEV (reference sequence). CDR3 size: 13 residues.

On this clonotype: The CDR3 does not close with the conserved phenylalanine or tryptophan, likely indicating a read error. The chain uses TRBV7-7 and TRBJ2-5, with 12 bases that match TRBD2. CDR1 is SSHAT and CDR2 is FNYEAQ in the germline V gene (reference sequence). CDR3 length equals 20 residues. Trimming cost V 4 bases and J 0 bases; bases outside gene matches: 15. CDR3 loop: CASSCRSLAGGRLYQETQYY. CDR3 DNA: TGTGCCAGCAGCTGTCGGTCACTAGCGGGGGGCCGATTGTACCAAGAGACCCAGTACTAC.

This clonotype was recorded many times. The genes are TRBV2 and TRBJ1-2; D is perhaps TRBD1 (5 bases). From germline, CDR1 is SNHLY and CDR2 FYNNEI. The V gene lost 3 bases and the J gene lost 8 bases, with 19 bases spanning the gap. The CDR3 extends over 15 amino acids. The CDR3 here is CASSDRGRARLGYTF. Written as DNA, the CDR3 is TGTGCCAGCAGTGATCGGGGCAGGGCTCGTCTGGGCTACACCTTC. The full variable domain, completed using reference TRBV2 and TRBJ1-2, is EPEVTQTPSHQVTQMGQEVILRCVPISNHLYFYWYRQILGQKVEFLVSFYNNEISEKSEIFDDQFSVERPDGSNFTLKIRSTKLEDSAMYFCASSDRGRARLGYTFGSGTRLTVV.

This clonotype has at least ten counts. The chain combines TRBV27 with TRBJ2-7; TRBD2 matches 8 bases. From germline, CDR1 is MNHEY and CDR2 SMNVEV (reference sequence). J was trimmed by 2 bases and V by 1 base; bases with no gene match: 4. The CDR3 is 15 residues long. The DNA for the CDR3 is TGTGCCAGCAGTTTATTTCCCGGGAGGGCCTACGAGCAGTACTTC. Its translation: CASSLFPGRAYEQYF.

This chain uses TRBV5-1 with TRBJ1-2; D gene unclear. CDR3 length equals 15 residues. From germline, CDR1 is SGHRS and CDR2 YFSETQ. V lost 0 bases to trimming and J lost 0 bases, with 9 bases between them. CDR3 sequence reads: CASSLDLQTNYGYTF. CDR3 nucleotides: TGCGCCAGCAGCTTGGACCTACAGACTAACTATGGCTACACCTTC.

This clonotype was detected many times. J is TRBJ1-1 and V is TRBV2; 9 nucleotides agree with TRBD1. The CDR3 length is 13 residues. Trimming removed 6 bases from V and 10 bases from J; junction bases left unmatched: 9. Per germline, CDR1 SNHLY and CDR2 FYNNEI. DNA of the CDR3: TGTGCCAGCAGAGTACAGGGGGCCGAGGGAGCTTTCTTT. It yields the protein CASRVQGAEGAFF.

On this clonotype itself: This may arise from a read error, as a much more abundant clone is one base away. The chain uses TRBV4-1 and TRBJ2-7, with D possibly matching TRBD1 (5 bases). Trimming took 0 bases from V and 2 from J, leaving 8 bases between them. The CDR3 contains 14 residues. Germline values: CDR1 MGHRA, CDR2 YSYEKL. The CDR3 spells CASSQDDSTYEQYF. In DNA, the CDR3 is TGCGCCAGCAGCCAAGATGACAGCACCTACGAGCAGTACTTC.

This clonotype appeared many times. The CDR3 bases are TGTGCCTGGGACGTTGGGGCAGATACGCAGTATTTT. It encodes CAWDVGADTQYF. V is TRBV30 and J is TRBJ2-3; D uncertain. Trimming took 5 bases from V and 4 from J, leaving 10 bases between them. The CDR3 is made up of 12 amino acids. In germline, CDR1 is GTSNPN, CDR2 SVGIG (reference sequence).

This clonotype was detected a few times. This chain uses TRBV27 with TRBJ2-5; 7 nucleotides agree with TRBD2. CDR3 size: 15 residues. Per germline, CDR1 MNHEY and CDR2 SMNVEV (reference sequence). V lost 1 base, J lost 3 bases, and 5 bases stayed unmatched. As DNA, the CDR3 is TGTGCCAGCAGTTTATGGGGGGGGGATAAAGAGACCCAGTACTTC. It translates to CASSLWGGDKETQYF.

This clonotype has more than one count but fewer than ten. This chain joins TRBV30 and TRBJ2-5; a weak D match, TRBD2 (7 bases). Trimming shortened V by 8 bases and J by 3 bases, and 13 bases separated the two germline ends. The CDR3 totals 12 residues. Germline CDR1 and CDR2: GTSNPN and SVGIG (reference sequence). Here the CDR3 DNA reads TGTGCCCTAGGGGGGGGGGAAGAGACCCAGTACTTC. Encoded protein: CALGGGEETQYF.

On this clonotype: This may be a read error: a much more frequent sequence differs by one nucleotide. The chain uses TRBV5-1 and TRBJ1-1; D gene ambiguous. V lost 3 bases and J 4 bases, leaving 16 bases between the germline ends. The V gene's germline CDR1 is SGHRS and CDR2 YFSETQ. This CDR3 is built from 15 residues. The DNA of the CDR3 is TGCGCCAGCAGCTCGGGCATGGGGTGGGTCACTGAAGCTTTCTTT. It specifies CASSSGMGWVTEAFF.

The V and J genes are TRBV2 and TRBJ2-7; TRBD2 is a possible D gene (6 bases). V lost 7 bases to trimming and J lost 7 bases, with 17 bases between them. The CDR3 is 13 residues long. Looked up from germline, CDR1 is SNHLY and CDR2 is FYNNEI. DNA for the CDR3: TGTGCCAGCACCGGAGGGGCAGTTTATGAGCAGTACTTC. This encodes CASTGGAVYEQYF.

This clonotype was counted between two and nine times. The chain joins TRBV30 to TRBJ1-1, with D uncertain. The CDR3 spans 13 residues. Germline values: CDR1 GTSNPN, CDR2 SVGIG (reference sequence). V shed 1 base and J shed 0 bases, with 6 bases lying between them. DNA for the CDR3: TGTGCCTGGAGTGGTGGCATGAACACTGAAGCTTTCTTT. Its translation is CAWSGGMNTEAFF.

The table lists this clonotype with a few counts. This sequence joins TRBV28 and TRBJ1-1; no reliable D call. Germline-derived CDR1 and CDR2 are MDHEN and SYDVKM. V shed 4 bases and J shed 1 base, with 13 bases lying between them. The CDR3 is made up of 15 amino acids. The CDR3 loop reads CASSSPTRRNTEAFF. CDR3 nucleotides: TGTGCCAGCAGTTCGCCCACCAGGAGGAACACTGAAGCTTTCTTT.

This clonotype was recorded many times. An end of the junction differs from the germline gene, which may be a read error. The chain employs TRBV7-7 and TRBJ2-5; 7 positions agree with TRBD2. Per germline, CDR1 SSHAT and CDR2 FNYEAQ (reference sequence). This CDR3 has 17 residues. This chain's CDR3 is CASSPWSSGPFQETQYF. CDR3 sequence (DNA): TGTGCTAGCAGCCCGTGGAGTAGCGGGCCTTTCCAAGAGACCCAGTACTTC.

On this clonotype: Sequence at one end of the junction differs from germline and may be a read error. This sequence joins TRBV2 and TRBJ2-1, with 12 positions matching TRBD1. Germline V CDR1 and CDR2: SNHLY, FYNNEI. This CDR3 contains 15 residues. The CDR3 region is CASSGTGGGYNERFF. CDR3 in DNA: TGTGCCAGCAGCGGGACAGGGGGCGGGTACAATGAGCGGTTCTTC. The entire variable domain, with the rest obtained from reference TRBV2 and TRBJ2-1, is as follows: EPEVTQTPSHQVTQMGQEVILRCVPISNHLYFYWYRQILGQKVEFLVSFYNNEISEKSEIFDDQFSVERPDGSNFTLKIRSTKLEDSAMYFCASSGTGGGYNERFFGPGTRLTVL.

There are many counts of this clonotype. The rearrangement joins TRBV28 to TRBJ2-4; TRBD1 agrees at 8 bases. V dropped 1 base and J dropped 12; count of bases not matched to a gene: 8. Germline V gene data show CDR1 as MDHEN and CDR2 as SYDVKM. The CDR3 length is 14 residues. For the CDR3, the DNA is TGTGCCAGCAGTTTATTTACAGGGGGAAAAGCTCAGTACTTC. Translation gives CASSLFTGGKAQYF.